This TCR beta chain was identified during a study of blood T cell repertoires in COVID-19. Study at large: Whether acute or convalescent, the COVID-19 samples came from the United States, Italy and Spain. The analysed material was cDNA or gDNA that came from T cells, B-cell-depleted T cells, or PBMCs.

The CDR3 covers 15 residues. Trimming at V came to 3 bases and at J to 4 bases, leaving 8 bases not matched to a gene. Germline V CDR1 and CDR2: LGHNT, FRNRAP. In the original workflow: It was from reference gene primer amplification that nucleated cell counts were estimated. Clones were sequenced by immunoSEQ multiplex PCR, and TCRdb holds only the in-frame ones, with some missing. That table furnishes V, J and clone size, whereas the DNA furnished D and trimming. This sample has hundreds of thousands of clones, with about 89% found just once. Input material: peripheral blood. The sequence was obtained from a man aged 40-49 years with acute or convalescent COVID-19. The chain combines TRBV12-5 with TRBJ1-2, with 7 nucleotides matching TRBD1. The CDR3 nucleotides read TGTGCTAGTGGTTTAGCCTCCGGGACAGCCTATGGCTACACCTTC. It translates to CASGLASGTAYGYTF. The full variable domain, with the rest looked up from reference TRBV12-5 and TRBJ1-2, is DARVTQTPRHKVTEMGQEVTMRCQPILGHNTVFWYRQTMMQGLELLAYFRNRAPLDDSGMPKDRFSAEMPDATLATLKIQPSEPRDSAVYFCASGLASGTAYGYTFGSGTRLTVV.